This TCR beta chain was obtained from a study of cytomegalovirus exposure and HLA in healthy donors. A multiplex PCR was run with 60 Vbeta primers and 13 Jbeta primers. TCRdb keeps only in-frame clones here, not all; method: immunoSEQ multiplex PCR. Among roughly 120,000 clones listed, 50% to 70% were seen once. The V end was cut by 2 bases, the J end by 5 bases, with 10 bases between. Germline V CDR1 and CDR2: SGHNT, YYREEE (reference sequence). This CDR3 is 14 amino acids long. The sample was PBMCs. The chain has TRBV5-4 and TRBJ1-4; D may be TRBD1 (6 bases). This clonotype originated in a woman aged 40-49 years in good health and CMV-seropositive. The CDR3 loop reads CASSFTGINEKLFF. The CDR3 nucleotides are TGTGCCAGCAGCTTTACAGGGATCAATGAAAAACTGTTTTTT.